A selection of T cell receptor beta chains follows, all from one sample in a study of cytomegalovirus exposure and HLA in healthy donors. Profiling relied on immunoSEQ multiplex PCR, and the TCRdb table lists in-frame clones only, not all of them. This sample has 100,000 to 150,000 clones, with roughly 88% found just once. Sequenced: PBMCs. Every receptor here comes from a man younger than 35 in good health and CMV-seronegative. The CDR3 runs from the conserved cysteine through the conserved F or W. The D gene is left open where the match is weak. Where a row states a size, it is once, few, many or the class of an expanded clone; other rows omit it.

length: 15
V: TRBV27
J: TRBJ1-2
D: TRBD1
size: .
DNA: TGTGCCAGCAGTTTGTCGAGACAGGGCCGGTATGGCTACACCTTC
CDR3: CASSLSRQGRYGYTF

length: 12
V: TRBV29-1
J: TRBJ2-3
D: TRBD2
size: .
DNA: TGCAGCGCCGGACTAGGCACAGATACGCAGTATTTT
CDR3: CSAGLGTDTQYF

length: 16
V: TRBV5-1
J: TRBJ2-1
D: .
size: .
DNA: TGCGCCAGCACCAAGGATGGCGGGGTCCCGGGCAATGAGCAGTTCTTC
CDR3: CASTKDGGVPGNEQFF

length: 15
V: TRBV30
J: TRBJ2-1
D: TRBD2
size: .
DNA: TGTGCCTGGAGTCGGACTAGCGGGAGGATGGATGAGCAGTTCTTC
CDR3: CAWSRTSGRMDEQFF

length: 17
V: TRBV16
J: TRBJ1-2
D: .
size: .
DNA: TGTGCCAGCAGCCAATACGAGGTGGCCAGGGAGGCGGATGGCTACACCTTC
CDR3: CASSQYEVAREADGYTF

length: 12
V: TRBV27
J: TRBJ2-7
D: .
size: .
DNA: TGTGCCAGTCAAGGGACACCGAACGAGCAGTACTTC
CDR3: CASQGTPNEQYF

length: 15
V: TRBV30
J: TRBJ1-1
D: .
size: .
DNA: TGTGCCTTATCAATCCCAAGGACATCGAACACTGAAGCTTTCTTT
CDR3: CALSIPRTSNTEAFF

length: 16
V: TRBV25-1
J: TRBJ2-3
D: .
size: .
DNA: TGTGCCAGCACCACCAGGCAGGCGGGTATCACAGATACGCAGTATTTT
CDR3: CASTTRQAGITDTQYF

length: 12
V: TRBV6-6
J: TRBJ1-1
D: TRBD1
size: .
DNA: TGTGCCAGCAGTGGCACAGGGGCTGAAGCTTTCTTT
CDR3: CASSGTGAEAFF

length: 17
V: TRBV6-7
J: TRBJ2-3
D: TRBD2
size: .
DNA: TGTGCCAGCAGTTTCGGACTAGCGGGGACCCAGGGAGATACGCAGTATTTT
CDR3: CASSFGLAGTQGDTQYF

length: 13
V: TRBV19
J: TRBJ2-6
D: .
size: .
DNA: TGTGCCAGTACCCCCACTGGGGCCAACGTCCTGACTTTC
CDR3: CASTPTGANVLTF

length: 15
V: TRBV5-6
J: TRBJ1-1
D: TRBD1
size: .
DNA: TGTGCCAGCAGCTGGACAGGGGGGGGGAACACTGAAGCTTTCTTT
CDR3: CASSWTGGGNTEAFF

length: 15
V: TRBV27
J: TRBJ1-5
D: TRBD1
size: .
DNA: TGTGCCAGCAGTCCCCGGGACAGTATTTATCAGCCCCAGCATTTT
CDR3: CASSPRDSIYQPQHF

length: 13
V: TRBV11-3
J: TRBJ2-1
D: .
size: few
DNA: TGTGCCAGCAGCTTAGGGAGGGCTAATGAGCAGTTCTTC
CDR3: CASSLGRANEQFF

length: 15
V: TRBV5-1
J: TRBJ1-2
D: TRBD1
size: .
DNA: TGCGCCAGCAGCTTAGTTACAGGGGGATACTATGGCTACACCTTC
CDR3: CASSLVTGGYYGYTF

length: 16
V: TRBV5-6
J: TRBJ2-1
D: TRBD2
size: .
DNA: TGTGCCAGCAGCTACCCCCCTAGCGGAACCTACAATGAGCAGTTCTTC
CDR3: CASSYPPSGTYNEQFF